This is a list of T cell receptor beta chains from one sample in a study of blood T cells in healthy people across ages. TCRdb re-derived calls from the 5' RACE reads in MiXCR, one entry per CDR3 protein. The profile shows approximately 1.5 million distinct CDR3 sequences, around 40% of them singletons. Specimen: blood. Source of these receptors: a young woman in good health. Both conserved end residues are part of each CDR3. A D gene is named only where the DNA matches it firmly. The size entry is marked missing in some rows and otherwise reads once, few, many or a size class.

CDR3nt: TGTGCCAGCAGCGTAGGTCCAGTCCCGGAGACCCAGTACTTC
CDR3aa: CASSVGPVPETQYF
abundance: .
d_gene: .
j_gene: TRBJ2-5
v_gene: TRBV9

CDR3nt: TGCGGCGTTGAGCCTAGATACAATGAGCAGTTCTTC
CDR3aa: CGVEPRYNEQFF
abundance: .
d_gene: .
j_gene: TRBJ2-1
v_gene: TRBV29-1

CDR3nt: TGCGCCAGCAGCCAAGGGTTAGCGGGAGCGGCCGGGGAGCTGTTTTTT
CDR3aa: CASSQGLAGAAGELFF
abundance: .
d_gene: TRBD2
j_gene: TRBJ2-2
v_gene: TRBV4-1

CDR3nt: TGTGCCAGCACCCCAGGCCTATACAATGAGCAGTTCTTC
CDR3aa: CASTPGLYNEQFF
abundance: .
d_gene: .
j_gene: TRBJ2-1
v_gene: TRBV27

CDR3nt: TGCGCCAGCAGCTTGGCCCCTAGCGGGAGGGCCACAGATACGCAGTATTTT
CDR3aa: CASSLAPSGRATDTQYF
abundance: once
d_gene: TRBD2
j_gene: TRBJ2-3
v_gene: TRBV5-1

CDR3nt: TGTGCCTGGAGCAGGGAGTTGAGCACAGATACGCAGTATTTT
CDR3aa: CAWSRELSTDTQYF
abundance: .
d_gene: .
j_gene: TRBJ2-3
v_gene: TRBV30

CDR3nt: TGCAGCGTCTCCCCGGGACTAGCGGGGTACAATGAGCAGTTCTTC
CDR3aa: CSVSPGLAGYNEQFF
abundance: .
d_gene: TRBD2
j_gene: TRBJ2-1
v_gene: TRBV29-1

CDR3nt: TGTGCCAGCACCGCCGGACAAGTTGCATCCTACGAGCAGTACTTC
CDR3aa: CASTAGQVASYEQYF
abundance: few
d_gene: .
j_gene: TRBJ2-7
v_gene: TRBV2

CDR3nt: TGTGCCAGCAGCCCCTTTCGCGAGCAGTACTTC
CDR3aa: CASSPFREQYF
abundance: few
d_gene: .
j_gene: TRBJ2-7
v_gene: TRBV7-2

CDR3nt: TGCGCCAGCAGCCAACGCTACGGACAGGGGGACACTGAAGCTTTCTTT
CDR3aa: CASSQRYGQGDTEAFF
abundance: .
d_gene: TRBD1
j_gene: TRBJ1-1
v_gene: TRBV4-3

CDR3nt: TGTGCCAGCAGCCAAGAGGGGGGGACGATCTATGGCTACACCTTC
CDR3aa: CASSQEGGTIYGYTF
abundance: few
d_gene: .
j_gene: TRBJ1-2
v_gene: TRBV4-2

CDR3nt: TGTGCCAGCAGCGTAATTGGGAGCGGTTACTCCTACAATGAGCAGTACTTC
CDR3aa: CASSVIGSGYSYNEQYF
abundance: .
d_gene: .
j_gene: TRBJ2-7
v_gene: TRBV9

CDR3nt: TGCAGTGCTAGAAAGGGCGGGTGGTCCTACAATGAGCAGTTCTTC
CDR3aa: CSARKGGWSYNEQFF
abundance: .
d_gene: .
j_gene: TRBJ2-1
v_gene: TRBV20-1

CDR3nt: TGTGCCAGCAGCCACTTGGGTAGCGGGTCTCAAGAGACCCAGTACTTC
CDR3aa: CASSHLGSGSQETQYF
abundance: many
d_gene: TRBD2
j_gene: TRBJ2-5
v_gene: TRBV7-2